The 5 T cell receptor beta chains presented below share a single source sample, sequenced in a study. A single record per CDR3 protein comes from TCRdb applying MiXCR to the RT-PCR reads. The table records hundreds of thousands of distinct CDR3 sequences, 12% to 15% of them present only once. What was sequenced was memory CD4+ T cells from blood. These receptor sequences come from a female donor in good health, serving as a healthy control.

A remark on this clonotype: At one of its ends the junction is not consistent with the germline gene, which may arise from a read error. The chain uses TRBV20-1 and TRBJ2-3; D possibly corresponds to TRBD2 (5 bases). The CDR3 is 18 residues long. Germline CDR1 is DFQATT and CDR2 is SNEGSKA (reference sequence). Here the CDR3 DNA reads TGCAGTCCTAGAAGCGCTTACCTGGCGGGCCACACCACAGATACGCAGTATTTT. Translating it yields CSPRSAYLAGHTTDTQYF.

In its sample, this clonotype was seen many times. The V gene is TRBV20-1, the J gene TRBJ2-1, with D possibly being TRBD2 (7 bases). Germline V gene lookup returns CDR1 DFQATT and CDR2 SNEGSKA (reference sequence). Between the trimmed V and J ends, which lost 3 bases and 6 bases, there was a span of 15 bases. The CDR3 is made up of 14 amino acids. The CDR3 DNA reads as TGCAGTGCTAGGCGGGGGTCAGGGGTCAATGAGCAGTTCTTC. This sequence encodes CSARRGSGVNEQFF.

There are a few counts of this clonotype. This chain links TRBV5-5 with TRBJ1-5; D is possibly TRBD1 (6 bases). Germline V gene lookup returns CDR1 SGHKS and CDR2 YYEKEE (reference sequence). This CDR3 is built from 15 residues. The V gene lost 1 base and the J gene lost 6 bases, with 14 bases spanning the gap. The CDR3 coding sequence is TGTGCCAGCAGCTTGTGGGGGGGCGCGGGTCAGCCCCAGCATTTT. Translated: CASSLWGGAGQPQHF.

This clonotype was recorded a few times. The rearrangement joins TRBV6-1 to TRBJ1-2; no clear D. Between the trimmed V and J ends, which lost 7 bases and 3 bases, there was a span of 12 bases. The CDR3 is 13 residues long. Germline V gene data show CDR1 as MNHNS and CDR2 as SASEGT. This CDR3 reads CASTVSMYYGYTF. CDR3 nucleotide sequence: TGTGCCAGCACCGTTAGTATGTACTATGGCTACACCTTC.

The CDR3 bases are TGTGCCAGCACCCAGACGAGTTCCTATCAGCCCCAGCATTTT. Translated, it gives CASTQTSSYQPQHF. The chain combines TRBV12-3 or TRBV12-4 with TRBJ1-5; no definite D call. With 7 bases removed from V and 5 bases from J, the gap between germline ends came to 15 bases. CDR3 length: 14 residues.